The 2 T cell receptor beta chains in this list originate from one sample, sequenced in a study of cytomegalovirus exposure and HLA in healthy donors. The PCR employed 60 Vbeta primers together with 13 Jbeta primers. TCRdb's table, derived via immunoSEQ multiplex PCR, lists solely in-frame clones and lacks some. In total, the table holds about 160,000 clones. Sequencing was performed on PBMCs. Receptor source: a woman in her fifties or sixties in good health and CMV-seronegative.

The CDR3 region is CASSVSARYGYTF. Here the CDR3 DNA reads TGCGCCAGCAGTGTTAGTGCACGCTATGGCTACACCTTC. V gene TRBV10-1 combines with J gene TRBJ1-2, with D unresolved. The CDR3 runs 13 residues. Trimming removed 4 bases at V and 4 bases at J, with 10 bases between. Germline CDR1 and CDR2: WNHNN and SYGVQD (reference sequence).

CDR3 nucleotides: TGTGCCAGCAGTTACGGGGGACAAGGCAGGGGTGAGCAGTTCTTC. This translates into CASSYGGQGRGEQFF. The J gene is TRBJ2-1, the V gene TRBV6-5; D may be TRBD1 (6 bases). Germline V lookup: CDR1 MNHEY, CDR2 SVGAGI. This CDR3 spans 15 amino acids. V was pared by 2 bases and J by 9 bases, with 17 bases between.